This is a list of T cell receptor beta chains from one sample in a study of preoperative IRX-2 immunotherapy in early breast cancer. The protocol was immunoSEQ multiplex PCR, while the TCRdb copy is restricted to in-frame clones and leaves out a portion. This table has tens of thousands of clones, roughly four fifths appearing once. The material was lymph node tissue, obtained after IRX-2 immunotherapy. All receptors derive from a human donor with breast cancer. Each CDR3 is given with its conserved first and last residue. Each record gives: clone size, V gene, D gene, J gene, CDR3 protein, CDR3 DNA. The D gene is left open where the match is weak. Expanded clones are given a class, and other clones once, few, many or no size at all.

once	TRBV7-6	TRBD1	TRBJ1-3	CASSQEGTGPRNTIYF	TGTGCCAGCAGCCAGGAAGGGACAGGTCCTAGGAACACCATATATTTT
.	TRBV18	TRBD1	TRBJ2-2	CASSPGPRQGTGELFF	TGTGCCAGCTCACCAGGGCCACGACAGGGTACCGGGGAGCTGTTTTTT
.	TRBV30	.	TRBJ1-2	CAWSWDNYGYTF	TGTGCCTGGAGTTGGGACAACTATGGCTACACCTTC
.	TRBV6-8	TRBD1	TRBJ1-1	CASSETGVGTEAFF	TGTGCCAGCAGTGAGACAGGGGTTGGCACTGAAGCTTTCTTT
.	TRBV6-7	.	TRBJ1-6	CASSYMSGDGRSPLHF	TGTGCCAGCAGTTATATGTCAGGGGATGGTCGATCACCCCTCCACTTT
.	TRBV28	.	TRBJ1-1	CASSPGQGRVAFF	TGTGCCAGCAGCCCCGGCCAGGGGAGGGTAGCTTTCTTT
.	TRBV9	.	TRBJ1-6	CASSDGARRYNSPLHF	TGTGCCAGCAGCGACGGGGCAAGAAGATATAATTCACCCCTCCACTTT
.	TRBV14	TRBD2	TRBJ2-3	CASSPRTSGRTTDTQYF	TGTGCCAGCAGCCCTCGGACTAGCGGGCGAACCACAGATACGCAGTATTTT
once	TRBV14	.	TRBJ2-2	CASSQGGYGELFF	TGTGCCAGCAGCCAAGGGGGGTACGGAGAGCTGTTTTTT
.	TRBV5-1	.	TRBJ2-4	CASSLEGYQNIQYF	TGCGCCAGCAGCTTGGAAGGGTACCAAAACATTCAGTACTTC
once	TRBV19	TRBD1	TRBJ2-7	CASSSTGGPYEQYF	TGTGCCAGTAGTTCGACAGGGGGTCCCTACGAGCAGTACTTC
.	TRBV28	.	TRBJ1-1	CASSTDSPNTEAFF	TGTGCCAGCAGTACGGACAGTCCGAACACTGAAGCTTTCTTT
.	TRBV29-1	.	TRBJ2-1	CSVVGQPIIYNEQFF	TGCAGCGTTGTTGGCCAGCCTATAATATACAATGAGCAGTTCTTC
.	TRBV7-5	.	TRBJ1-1	CASSFRRGSKGEAFF	TGTGCCAGCAGCTTCCGACGGGGATCGAAGGGTGAAGCTTTCTTT
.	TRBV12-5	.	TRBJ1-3	CASGLENTIYF	TGTGCTAGTGGTTTGGAAAACACCATATATTTT
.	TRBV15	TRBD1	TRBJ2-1	CATSARDRVNEQFF	TGTGCCACCAGCGCCCGGGACAGGGTCAATGAGCAGTTCTTC
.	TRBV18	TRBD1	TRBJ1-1	CASSLTGGRVGNTEAFF	TGTGCCAGCTCCTTGACAGGGGGCAGGGTTGGGAACACTGAAGCTTTCTTT